The rows below give T cell receptor beta chains drawn from one sample of a study of cytomegalovirus exposure and HLA in healthy donors. Produced via immunoSEQ multiplex PCR; TCRdb's table is partial and in-frame only. The profile shows about 78,000 clones, 60% to 70% of them singletons. Sequenced: PBMCs. These receptors were obtained from a man younger than 45 in good health and CMV-seropositive. The CDR3 runs from the conserved cysteine through the conserved F or W. Each record gives: J gene, clone size, D gene, V gene, CDR3 protein, CDR3 DNA. A D gene is named only where the DNA matches it firmly. Some rows have no size entry. The others give once, few or many, or a class for an expanded clone.

j_gene: TRBJ1-2; abundance: few; d_gene: TRBD1; v_gene: TRBV4-1; CDR3aa: CASSQAMTGGDGYTF; CDR3nt: TGCGCCAGCAGCCAAGCGATGACAGGGGGCGATGGCTACACCTTC
j_gene: TRBJ2-3; abundance: -; d_gene: -; v_gene: TRBV7-6; CDR3aa: CASSRNRVDTDTQYF; CDR3nt: TGTGCCAGCAGCCGAAACAGGGTAGACACAGATACGCAGTATTTT
j_gene: TRBJ2-7; abundance: -; d_gene: TRBD2; v_gene: TRBV7-2; CDR3aa: CASSLTSGGLGLDEQYF; CDR3nt: TGTGCCAGCAGCTTGACTAGCGGGGGGCTCGGGTTGGACGAGCAGTACTTC
j_gene: TRBJ2-2; abundance: -; d_gene: TRBD2; v_gene: TRBV19; CDR3aa: CASSIERASGSTGELFF; CDR3nt: TGTGCCAGTAGTATAGAGCGCGCTAGCGGGAGCACCGGGGAGCTGTTTTTT
j_gene: TRBJ2-7; abundance: -; d_gene: -; v_gene: TRBV11-2; CDR3aa: CASSPDIGSEQYF; CDR3nt: TGTGCCAGCAGCCCCGATATCGGGTCCGAGCAGTACTTC
j_gene: TRBJ2-1; abundance: -; d_gene: -; v_gene: TRBV4-3; CDR3aa: CASSYRESSYNEQFF; CDR3nt: TGCGCCAGCAGCTATCGGGAGAGCTCCTACAATGAGCAGTTCTTC
j_gene: TRBJ2-1; abundance: -; d_gene: -; v_gene: TRBV14; CDR3aa: CASSQDMSGNEQFF; CDR3nt: TGTGCCAGCAGCCAAGATATGAGCGGGAATGAGCAGTTCTTC
j_gene: TRBJ2-5; abundance: -; d_gene: -; v_gene: TRBV28; CDR3aa: CASSLSAGGQETQYF; CDR3nt: TGTGCCAGCAGTTTGTCGGCAGGAGGCCAAGAGACCCAGTACTTC
j_gene: TRBJ1-1; abundance: -; d_gene: -; v_gene: TRBV30; CDR3aa: CAWHTGFTEAFF; CDR3nt: TGTGCCTGGCATACAGGGTTCACTGAAGCTTTCTTT
j_gene: TRBJ2-7; abundance: -; d_gene: TRBD1; v_gene: TRBV6-5; CDR3aa: CASSRGQGKDEQYF; CDR3nt: TGTGCCAGCAGTCGGGGACAGGGTAAGGACGAGCAGTACTTC
j_gene: TRBJ2-5; abundance: -; d_gene: -; v_gene: TRBV5-5; CDR3aa: CASSPPERYETQYF; CDR3nt: TGTGCCAGCAGCCCCCCTGAGAGGTATGAGACCCAGTACTTC
j_gene: TRBJ1-1; abundance: few; d_gene: -; v_gene: TRBV27; CDR3aa: CASSLLGGPEAFF; CDR3nt: TGTGCCAGCAGTTTATTGGGGGGTCCTGAAGCTTTCTTT
j_gene: TRBJ1-5; abundance: -; d_gene: TRBD1; v_gene: TRBV5-1; CDR3aa: CASSLSGGGQPQHF; CDR3nt: TGCGCCAGCAGCTTGTCAGGGGGCGGTCAGCCCCAGCATTTT
j_gene: TRBJ2-1; abundance: -; d_gene: -; v_gene: TRBV5-1; CDR3aa: CASSFGGNEQFF; CDR3nt: TGCGCCAGCAGCTTCGGGGGCAATGAGCAGTTCTTC
j_gene: TRBJ2-3; abundance: -; d_gene: TRBD2; v_gene: TRBV7-9; CDR3aa: CASSFILAGHTDTQYF; CDR3nt: TGTGCCAGCAGCTTTATCTTAGCGGGGCACACAGATACGCAGTATTTT
j_gene: TRBJ1-1; abundance: -; d_gene: -; v_gene: TRBV25-1; CDR3aa: CASRGLGTEAFF; CDR3nt: TGTGCCAGCAGGGGGCTCGGCACTGAAGCTTTCTTT
j_gene: TRBJ1-2; abundance: -; d_gene: -; v_gene: TRBV7-2; CDR3aa: CASSSSADYGYTF; CDR3nt: TGTGCCAGCAGCTCAAGCGCGGACTATGGCTACACCTTC
j_gene: TRBJ2-3; abundance: -; d_gene: -; v_gene: TRBV19; CDR3aa: CASTSRAGAADTQYF; CDR3nt: TGTGCCAGTACGTCCCGGGCAGGGGCCGCAGATACGCAGTATTTT
j_gene: TRBJ2-3; abundance: few; d_gene: TRBD2; v_gene: TRBV5-1; CDR3aa: CASRTAGGPDTQYF; CDR3nt: TGCGCCAGCAGGACAGCGGGAGGGCCAGATACGCAGTATTTT
j_gene: TRBJ2-7; abundance: few; d_gene: TRBD1; v_gene: TRBV27; CDR3aa: CASSSHLTGGVRYEQYF; CDR3nt: TGTGCCAGCAGTTCACACCTGACAGGGGGCGTTCGCTACGAGCAGTACTTC
j_gene: TRBJ1-1; abundance: -; d_gene: TRBD1; v_gene: TRBV5-5; CDR3aa: CASSTRTGVNTEAFF; CDR3nt: TGTGCCAGCAGCACCCGGACAGGGGTGAACACTGAAGCTTTCTTT
j_gene: TRBJ2-1; abundance: -; d_gene: TRBD1; v_gene: TRBV7-2; CDR3aa: CASSEDRGLHNEQFF; CDR3nt: TGTGCCAGCAGCGAGGACAGGGGGTTACACAATGAGCAGTTCTTC
j_gene: TRBJ1-2; abundance: -; d_gene: -; v_gene: TRBV30; CDR3aa: CAWSLGVYGYTF; CDR3nt: TGTGCCTGGAGTCTAGGTGTCTATGGCTACACCTTC
j_gene: TRBJ1-1; abundance: -; d_gene: TRBD1; v_gene: TRBV6-5; CDR3aa: CASSYSGQGTEAFF; CDR3nt: TGTGCCAGCAGTTACTCAGGACAGGGCACTGAAGCTTTCTTT
j_gene: TRBJ2-3; abundance: -; d_gene: -; v_gene: TRBV9; CDR3aa: CASSPSGRSTDTQYF; CDR3nt: TGTGCCAGCAGCCCTTCAGGGAGGTCCACAGATACGCAGTATTTT
j_gene: TRBJ2-3; abundance: -; d_gene: TRBD2; v_gene: TRBV7-2; CDR3aa: CASSLVAGLGTSTDTQYF; CDR3nt: TGTGCCAGCAGCTTAGTAGCGGGACTAGGGACTAGCACAGATACGCAGTATTTT
j_gene: TRBJ1-1; abundance: -; d_gene: -; v_gene: TRBV4-2; CDR3aa: CASSQGLQGNTEAFF; CDR3nt: TGTGCCAGCAGCCAAGGATTACAGGGGAACACTGAAGCTTTCTTT
j_gene: TRBJ2-5; abundance: -; d_gene: -; v_gene: TRBV4-1; CDR3aa: CASSQGANNQETQYF; CDR3nt: TGCGCCAGCAGCCAAGGGGCCAACAACCAAGAGACCCAGTACTTC
j_gene: TRBJ1-2; abundance: -; d_gene: -; v_gene: TRBV6-1; CDR3aa: CASTQIPGYTF; CDR3nt: TGTGCCAGCACGCAGATTCCGGGCTACACCTTC
j_gene: TRBJ1-1; abundance: -; d_gene: -; v_gene: TRBV18; CDR3aa: CASSPQGMNTEAFF; CDR3nt: TGTGCCAGCTCACCCCAGGGCATGAACACTGAAGCTTTCTTT
j_gene: TRBJ2-1; abundance: -; d_gene: -; v_gene: TRBV27; CDR3aa: CASSLGGGLINEQFF; CDR3nt: TGTGCCAGCAGTTTGGGGGGTGGTTTGATTAATGAGCAGTTCTTC
j_gene: TRBJ2-7; abundance: -; d_gene: -; v_gene: TRBV28; CDR3aa: CASSLPTASSYEQYF; CDR3nt: TGTGCCAGCAGTTTACCGACAGCGAGCTCCTACGAGCAGTACTTC
j_gene: TRBJ2-4; abundance: medium-sized; d_gene: -; v_gene: TRBV2; CDR3aa: CASSSRRFQYF; CDR3nt: TGTGCCAGCAGCTCGCGGAGGTTTCAGTACTTC
j_gene: TRBJ2-7; abundance: few; d_gene: -; v_gene: TRBV7-9; CDR3aa: CASRRAGAIYEQYF; CDR3nt: TGTGCCAGCAGGCGTGCGGGGGCGATCTACGAGCAGTACTTC
j_gene: TRBJ2-2; abundance: -; d_gene: TRBD2; v_gene: TRBV7-2; CDR3aa: CASTRERGGDGELFF; CDR3nt: TGTGCCAGCACCCGGGAGCGGGGGGGAGACGGGGAGCTGTTTTTT
j_gene: TRBJ2-1; abundance: -; d_gene: TRBD2; v_gene: TRBV2; CDR3aa: CASSIISPGLASSSYNEQFF; CDR3nt: TGTGCCAGCAGTATAATCTCTCCGGGACTAGCGTCAAGCTCCTACAATGAGCAGTTCTTC
j_gene: TRBJ2-7; abundance: few; d_gene: TRBD1; v_gene: TRBV5-4; CDR3aa: CASSWWDRESEQYF; CDR3nt: TGTGCCAGCAGTTGGTGGGACAGGGAGAGCGAGCAGTACTTC
j_gene: TRBJ1-1; abundance: -; d_gene: -; v_gene: TRBV6-5; CDR3aa: CASRRTMGGDTEAFF; CDR3nt: TGTGCCAGCAGGCGTACCATGGGGGGGGACACTGAAGCTTTCTTT
j_gene: TRBJ2-6; abundance: once; d_gene: TRBD2; v_gene: TRBV7-9; CDR3aa: CASSFSGAGANVLTF; CDR3nt: TGTGCCAGCAGCTTCAGCGGGGCTGGGGCCAACGTCCTGACTTTC
j_gene: TRBJ2-5; abundance: few; d_gene: -; v_gene: TRBV4-3; CDR3aa: CASSQDSLSETQYF; CDR3nt: TGCGCCAGCAGCCAAGATTCACTGTCGGAGACCCAGTACTTC
j_gene: TRBJ1-6; abundance: few; d_gene: -; v_gene: TRBV6-5; CDR3aa: CASTGGNSPLHF; CDR3nt: TGTGCCAGCACGGGCGGGAATTCACCCCTCCACTTT
j_gene: TRBJ2-3; abundance: -; d_gene: -; v_gene: TRBV2; CDR3aa: CASIRSGRTDTQYF; CDR3nt: TGTGCCAGCATTAGGTCAGGGAGGACAGATACGCAGTATTTT